This TCR beta chain emerged from a study of technical replicates of blood from a handful of donors. Sequencing was performed with immunoSEQ multiplex PCR; in TCRdb, only in-frame clones are kept and a portion is missing. The data contain approximately 78,000 clones, roughly 95% of them singletons. Trimming shortened V by 2 bases and J by 6 bases, and 20 bases separated the two germline ends. The CDR3 loop spans 17 amino acids. Germline CDR1 reads MNHEY; CDR2 reads SMNVEV (reference sequence). This receptor was obtained from a human donor in good health. Sequences were obtained from T cells isolated from PBMCs. The rearrangement joins TRBV27 to TRBJ1-5; D might be TRBD1 (5 bases). As DNA, the CDR3 is TGTGCCAGCAGTTTACGGGGGGGACGGCTTGGGATTCAGCCCCAGCATTTT. Its translation is CASSLRGGRLGIQPQHF.